This T cell receptor beta chain stems from a study of early T cells in non-severe SARS-CoV-2 infection. Study context: The sequenced material was bulk RNA from unsorted whole blood, and its chains were unpaired.

Attachment of unique molecular identifiers was made to individual cDNA molecules. TCRdb reanalysed the 5' RACE reads using MiXCR and keeps one entry per CDR3 protein. The table lists some 50,000 distinct CDR3 sequences, over 3.5% of them singletons. General study findings and limits: Using VDJdb, the matching emphasized anti-spike CD8 responses while missing private and CD4 specificities.

This clonotype was detected many times. Antigen: not known. The CDR3 sequence is 15 residues long. Between the trimmed V and J ends, which lost 3 bases and 0 bases, there was a span of 9 bases. CDR1 SEHNR and CDR2 FQNEAQ come from the germline V gene (reference sequence). Sequenced material: whole blood. The sequence was collected from an adult who was a healthcare worker with PCR-confirmed SARS-CoV-2 infection or an uninfected control (not recorded which). The chain has TRBV7-9 and TRBJ1-3; no firm D call. The CDR3 is CASSFAVNSGNTIYF. The CDR3 DNA follows: TGTGCCAGCAGCTTTGCGGTCAACTCTGGAAACACCATATATTTT.